The source of this T cell receptor (beta chain) is a study of blood T cells in healthy people across ages. As for the study in general: Through template switching, about one barcoded beta molecule was captured per two T cells, as measured in model experiments.

PCR was performed a second time for roughly 7 to 11 cycles using a sample-barcoded 5' primer and a J-beta primer mix. Every molecule of cDNA carried a tag from a template-switch adaptor with 12 random nucleotides. TCRdb fed the 5' RACE reads into MiXCR, producing one record per CDR3 protein. Of about 1.5 million distinct CDR3 sequences detected, roughly two fifths appear once; the ten largest clones hold more than 4%. Points from the study as a whole: The authors considered diversity estimates from one million T cells to be underestimates.

CDR1 is SGDLS and CDR2 is YYNGEE in the germline V gene. The CDR3 covers 15 residues. With 0 bases clipped from V and 6 bases from J, the junction kept 5 bases outside the gene matches. This clonotype was observed a single time. Its antigen is not known. The chain recombines TRBV9 with TRBJ2-1; the match to TRBD1 covers 8 bases. Specimen: blood. This clonotype was obtained from a woman between 18 and 29 years old in good health. As DNA, the CDR3 is TGTGCCAGCAGCGTAGGTGGGACAGGACTCAATGAGCAGTTCTTC. Encoded protein: CASSVGGTGLNEQFF.